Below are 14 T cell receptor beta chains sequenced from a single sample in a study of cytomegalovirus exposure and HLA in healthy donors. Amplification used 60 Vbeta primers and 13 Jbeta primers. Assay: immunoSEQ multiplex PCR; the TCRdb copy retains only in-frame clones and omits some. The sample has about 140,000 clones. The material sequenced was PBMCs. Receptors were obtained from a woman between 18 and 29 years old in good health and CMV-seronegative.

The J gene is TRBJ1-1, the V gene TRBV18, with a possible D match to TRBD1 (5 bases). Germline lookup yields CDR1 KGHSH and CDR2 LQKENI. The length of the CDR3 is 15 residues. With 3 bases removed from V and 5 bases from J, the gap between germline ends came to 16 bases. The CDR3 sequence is CASSPPSQGGTEAFF. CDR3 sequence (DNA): TGTGCCAGCTCACCCCCTAGTCAGGGTGGGACTGAAGCTTTCTTT.

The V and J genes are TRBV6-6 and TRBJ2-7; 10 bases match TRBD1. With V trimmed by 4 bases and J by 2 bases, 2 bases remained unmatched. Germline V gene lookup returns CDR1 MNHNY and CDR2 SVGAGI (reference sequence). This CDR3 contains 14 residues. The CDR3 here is CASSSGQGAYEQYF. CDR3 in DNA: TGTGCCAGCAGTTCCGGACAGGGGGCCTACGAGCAGTACTTC.

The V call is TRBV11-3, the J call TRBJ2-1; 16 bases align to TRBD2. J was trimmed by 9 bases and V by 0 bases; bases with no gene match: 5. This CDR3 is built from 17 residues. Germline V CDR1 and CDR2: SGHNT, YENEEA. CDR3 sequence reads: CASSLEAGTSGRGEQFF. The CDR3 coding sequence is TGTGCCAGCAGCTTAGAGGCCGGGACTAGCGGGAGGGGTGAGCAGTTCTTC.

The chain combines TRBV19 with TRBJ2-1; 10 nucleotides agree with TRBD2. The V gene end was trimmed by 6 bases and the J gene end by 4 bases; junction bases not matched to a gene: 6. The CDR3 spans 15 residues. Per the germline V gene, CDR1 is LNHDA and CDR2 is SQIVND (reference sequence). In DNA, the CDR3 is TGTGCCAGTAGATTAAGGACTAGCGGTTACAATGAGCAGTTCTTC. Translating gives CASRLRTSGYNEQFF.

This CDR3 reads CASSLGLAGNQPQHF. CDR3 sequence (DNA): TGTGCCAGCAGTTTAGGGCTAGCGGGCAATCAGCCCCAGCATTTT. The rearrangement links TRBV6-5 to TRBJ1-5; no firm D call. The CDR3 runs to 15 residues. Germline V CDR1 and CDR2: MNHEY, SVGAGI. The ends were cut back, 4 bases at V and 2 bases at J, with 12 bases in the middle.

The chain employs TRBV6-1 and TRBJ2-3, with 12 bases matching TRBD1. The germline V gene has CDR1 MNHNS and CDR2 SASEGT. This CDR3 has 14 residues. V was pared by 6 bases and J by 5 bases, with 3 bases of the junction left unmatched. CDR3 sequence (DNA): TGTGCCAGCAGCGGGACAGGGGGCGTAGATACGCAGTATTTT. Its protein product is CASSGTGGVDTQYF.

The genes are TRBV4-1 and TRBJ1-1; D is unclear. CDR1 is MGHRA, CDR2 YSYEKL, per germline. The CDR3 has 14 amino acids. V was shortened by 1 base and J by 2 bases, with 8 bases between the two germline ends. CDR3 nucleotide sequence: TGCGCCAGCAGCCAAGCCGCACTCAACACTGAAGCTTTCTTT. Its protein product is CASSQAALNTEAFF.

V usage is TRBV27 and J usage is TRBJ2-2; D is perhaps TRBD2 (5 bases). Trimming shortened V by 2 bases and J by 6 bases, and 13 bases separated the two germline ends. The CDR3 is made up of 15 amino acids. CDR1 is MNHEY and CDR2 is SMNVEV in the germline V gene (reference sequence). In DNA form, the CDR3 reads TGTGCCAGCAGTTTAAATTCGGGGATTGCCGGGGAGCTGTTTTTT. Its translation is CASSLNSGIAGELFF.

In DNA form, the CDR3 reads TGTGCCAGCAGCGAACTAGCGGGAGACTACGAGCAGTACTTC. Amino acid sequence: CASSELAGDYEQYF. J is TRBJ2-7 and V is TRBV27; 11 nucleotides match TRBD2. The CDR3 extends over 14 amino acids. V trimming: 6 bases; J trimming: 3 bases; junction bases outside the gene matches: 4. Germline V lookup: CDR1 MNHEY, CDR2 SMNVEV (reference sequence).

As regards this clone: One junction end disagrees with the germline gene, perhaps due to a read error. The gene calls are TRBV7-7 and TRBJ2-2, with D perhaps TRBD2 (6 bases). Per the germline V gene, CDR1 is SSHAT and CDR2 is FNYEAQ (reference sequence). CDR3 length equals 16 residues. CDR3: CASSSSGAERTGELFF. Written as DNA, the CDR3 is TGTGCTAGCAGCTCCTCGGGAGCCGAGCGCACCGGGGAGCTGTTTTTT.

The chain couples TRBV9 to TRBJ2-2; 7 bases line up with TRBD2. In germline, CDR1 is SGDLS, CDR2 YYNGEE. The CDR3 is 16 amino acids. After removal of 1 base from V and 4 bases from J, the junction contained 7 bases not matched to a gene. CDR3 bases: TGTGCCAGCAGCGTATTTGCGGGAGTAAGCACCGGGGAGCTGTTTTTT. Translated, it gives CASSVFAGVSTGELFF.

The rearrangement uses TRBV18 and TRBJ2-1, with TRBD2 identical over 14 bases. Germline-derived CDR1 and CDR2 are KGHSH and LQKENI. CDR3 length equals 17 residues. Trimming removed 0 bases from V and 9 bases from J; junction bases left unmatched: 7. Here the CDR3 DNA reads TGTGCCAGCTCACCACCGAATCGACTAGCGGGAGGGGGTGAGCAGTTCTTC. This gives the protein CASSPPNRLAGGGEQFF.

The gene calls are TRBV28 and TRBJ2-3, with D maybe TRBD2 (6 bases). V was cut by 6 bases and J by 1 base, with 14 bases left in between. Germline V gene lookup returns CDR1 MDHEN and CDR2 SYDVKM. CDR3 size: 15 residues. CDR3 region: CASRTRGLGTDTQYF. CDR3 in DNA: TGTGCCAGCAGGACTAGGGGCTTGGGCACAGATACGCAGTATTTT.

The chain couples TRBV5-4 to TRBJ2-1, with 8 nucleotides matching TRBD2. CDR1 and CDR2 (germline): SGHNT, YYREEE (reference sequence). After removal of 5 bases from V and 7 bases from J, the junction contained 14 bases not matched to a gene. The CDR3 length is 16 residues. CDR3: CASSISGTRTGNEQFF. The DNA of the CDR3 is TGTGCCAGCAGTATATCTGGGACTAGAACTGGTAATGAGCAGTTCTTC.